This TCR beta chain was sequenced in a study of human T cells and chemical hapten exposure. The library attached unique molecular identifiers to individual cDNA molecules. MiXCR, applied by TCRdb to the RACE reads, yields one record per CDR3 protein. The sample has some 52,000 distinct CDR3 sequences; approximately 11% are singletons. This clonotype was picked up many times. Its target is unknown. Findings and caveats of the study: Sensitizing to DPC left TCRs with a frequency above 1 in 1000 unaltered.

The germline V and J ends were trimmed by 1 base and 3 bases, with 7 bases remaining between them. This CDR3 region has 14 residues. Germline V gene data show CDR1 as SEHNR and CDR2 as FQNEAQ (reference sequence). Time point in this sample: patch test 1, 2 weeks after DPC sensitization. Treatment denoted: therapeutic diphenylcyclopropenone sensitization with weekly scalp DPC. RNA extraction used unfractionated whole blood as the source of total RNA. The sequence was obtained from a woman aged 40 to 50 with alopecia areata. Some clones in this sample may be carry-over from other donors' samples. The V and J genes are TRBV7-9 and TRBJ1-5; D gene uncertain. The input for sequencing was whole blood, taken in connection with sensitization to the hapten diphenylcyclopropenone (DPC). The CDR3 spells CASSLGDYNQPQHF. The CDR3 nucleotides read TGTGCCAGCAGCTTAGGTGATTACAATCAGCCCCAGCATTTT.